This TCR beta chain is drawn from a study of identical twins. Findings of the study overall: Whereas memory repertoires showed no such difference, abundant cord blood beta clonotypes carried fewer insertions.

V lost 3 bases to trimming and J lost 4 bases, with 8 bases between them. The CDR3 totals 13 residues. Germline lookup yields CDR1 MGHDK and CDR2 SYGVNS. A universal primer site arose from template switching, and cDNA bore unique molecular identifiers. TCRdb passed the 5' RACE reads through MiXCR, listing each CDR3 protein once. The table shows around 450,000 distinct CDR3 sequences, with 11% to 15% occurring only once. In the case of this clonotype: Its target is unknown.

The sample also formed part of further work on yellow fever vaccine responses in identical twins. From that study: Vaccine T cell responses of twins reportedly seemed partly convergent and partly personalized.

The chain uses TRBV25-1 and TRBJ2-3; tentatively, D is TRBD1 (6 bases). Sequencing was done on a sample of CD4+ T cells sorted from blood. The sequence derives from a woman in her late teens or twenties in good health. CDR3 protein: CASSEGAPDTQYF. The CDR3 bases are TGTGCCAGCAGTGAGGGGGCCCCAGATACGCAGTATTTT.